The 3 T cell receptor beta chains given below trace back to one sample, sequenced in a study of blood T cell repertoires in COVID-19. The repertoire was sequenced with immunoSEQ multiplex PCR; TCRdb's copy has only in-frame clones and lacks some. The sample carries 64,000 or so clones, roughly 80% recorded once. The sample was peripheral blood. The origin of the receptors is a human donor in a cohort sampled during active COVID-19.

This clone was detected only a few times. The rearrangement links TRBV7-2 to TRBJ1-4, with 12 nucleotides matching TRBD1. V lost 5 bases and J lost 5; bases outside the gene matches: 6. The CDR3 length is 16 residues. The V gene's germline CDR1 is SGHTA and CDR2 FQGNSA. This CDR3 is CASSPGQGAPNEKLFF. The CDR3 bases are TGTGCCAGCAGCCCGGGACAGGGGGCGCCGAATGAAAAACTGTTTTTT.

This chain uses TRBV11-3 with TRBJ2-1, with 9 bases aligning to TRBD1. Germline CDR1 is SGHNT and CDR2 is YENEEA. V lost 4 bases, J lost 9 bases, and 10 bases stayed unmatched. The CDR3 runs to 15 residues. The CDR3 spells CASSSSGTGLGEQFF. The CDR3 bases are TGTGCCAGCAGCTCATCCGGGACAGGGCTTGGTGAGCAGTTCTTC.

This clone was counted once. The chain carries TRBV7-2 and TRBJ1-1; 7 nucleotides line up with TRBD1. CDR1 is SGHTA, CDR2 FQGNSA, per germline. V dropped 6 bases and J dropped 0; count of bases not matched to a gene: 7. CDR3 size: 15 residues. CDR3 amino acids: CASRPDRAMNTEAFF. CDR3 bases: TGTGCCAGCAGACCTGACAGGGCCATGAACACTGAAGCTTTCTTT.